Each of the 9 T cell receptor beta chains below was sequenced from the same sample in a study of tissue T cells after allogeneic stem cell transplantation. Sequenced by immunoSEQ multiplex PCR; TCRdb stores in-frame clones only, minus some. Among about 4,000 clones listed, 63% were seen once. This sample comprised tissue from the esophagus, obtained at autopsy. The receptors come from a female donor aged 60 or older with lung cancer.

J is TRBJ2-7 and V is TRBV24-1; D unclear. Trimming took 6 bases from V and 3 from J, leaving 14 bases between them. Germline V gives CDR1 KGHDR, CDR2 SFDVKD. The CDR3 is 14 amino acids. In nucleotides, the CDR3 is TGTGCCACCAGTAAAGGTTCCCAAGGCTACGAGCAGTACTTC. Translated, it gives CATSKGSQGYEQYF.

This sequence joins TRBV14 and TRBJ2-5; 8 bases are shared with TRBD1. Germline values: CDR1 SGHDN, CDR2 FVKESK. V trimming: 3 bases; J trimming: 5 bases; junction bases outside the gene matches: 8. This CDR3 contains 15 residues. CDR3: CASSQERHRGETQYF. CDR3 DNA: TGTGCCAGCAGCCAGGAGCGACACAGGGGGGAGACCCAGTACTTC.

A word on this clone: Germline and junction disagree at one end, which may indicate a read error. The V and J genes are TRBV7-7 and TRBJ2-2, with D tentatively TRBD1 or TRBD2 (5 bases each). Per the germline V gene, CDR1 is SSHAT and CDR2 is FNYEAQ (reference sequence). The length of the CDR3 is 16 residues. Written as DNA, the CDR3 is TGTGCTAGCAGCTTAAACTGGGGGTTAAACACCGGGGAGCTGTTTTTT. It encodes CASSLNWGLNTGELFF.

Sample share makes this clone medium-sized. The chain is built from TRBV7-8 and TRBJ2-7; no reliable D call. Germline loops: CDR1 SGHVS, CDR2 FQNEAQ. The V end was cut by 0 bases, the J end by 6 bases, with 12 bases between. This CDR3 has 14 amino acids. The CDR3 DNA reads as TGTGCCAGCAGCTTAGCGGGCATTAAAGGCGAGCAGTACTTC. Amino acid sequence: CASSLAGIKGEQYF.

This chain connects TRBV4-3 to TRBJ1-1; no definite D call. The CDR3 is 15 amino acids. CDR1 and CDR2 from the germline V gene are LGHNA and YSLEER. V was pared by 0 bases and J by 1 base, with 9 bases between. The CDR3 coding sequence is TGCGCCAGCAGCCAAGATGCGGCGGGGAACACTGAAGCTTTCTTT. Translation: CASSQDAAGNTEAFF.

This clone came up once. This rearrangement joins TRBV4-2 to TRBJ1-6, with no clear D. The CDR3 consists of 15 residues. The germline V and J ends were trimmed by 6 bases and 10 bases, with 19 bases remaining between them. Germline loops: CDR1 LGHNA, CDR2 YNFKEQ. The CDR3 bases are TGTGCCAGCAGTCCTGTTGTGGCCACCGGGTCACCCCTCCACTTT. It codes for CASSPVVATGSPLHF.

The chain joins TRBV24-1 to TRBJ1-2; 8 positions match TRBD1. The V gene's germline CDR1 is KGHDR and CDR2 SFDVKD. V shed 5 bases, J shed 4 bases, and the junction held 5 bases outside the gene matches. The CDR3 runs 14 residues. The chain's CDR3 is CATSARQGTYGYTF. CDR3 nucleotides: TGTGCCACCAGTGCCCGACAGGGGACCTATGGCTACACCTTC.

This chain connects TRBV29-1 to TRBJ1-4; D is unclear. The CDR3 has 11 amino acids. The ends were cut back, 4 bases at V and 5 bases at J, with 5 bases in the middle. The germline V gene has CDR1 SQVTM and CDR2 ANQGSEA. The CDR3 protein is CSVGRNEKLFF. CDR3 nucleotides: TGCAGCGTTGGGAGAAATGAAAAACTGTTTTTT.

This clone was seen only once. This rearrangement joins TRBV5-5 to TRBJ2-7; the D call may be TRBD1 or TRBD2 (5 bases each). Deletions cut 3 bases from V and 2 bases from J, with 15 bases between. The CDR3 totals 15 residues. The V gene's germline CDR1 is SGHKS and CDR2 YYEKEE (reference sequence). The CDR3 DNA is TGTGCCAGCAGCTCCCGACCGAGGGGTCCCTACGAGCAGTACTTC. Translating gives CASSSRPRGPYEQYF.